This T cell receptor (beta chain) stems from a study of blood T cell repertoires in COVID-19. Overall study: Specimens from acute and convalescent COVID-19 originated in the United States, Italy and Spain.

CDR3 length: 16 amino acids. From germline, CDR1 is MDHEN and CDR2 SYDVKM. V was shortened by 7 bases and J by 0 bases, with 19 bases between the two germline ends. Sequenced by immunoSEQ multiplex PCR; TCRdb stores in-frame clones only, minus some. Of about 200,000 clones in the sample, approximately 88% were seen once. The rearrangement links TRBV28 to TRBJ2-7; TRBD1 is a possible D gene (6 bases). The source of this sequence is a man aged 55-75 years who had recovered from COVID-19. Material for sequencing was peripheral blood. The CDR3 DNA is TGTGCCAGCACCAAACCAGGGGCCACGAGCTCCTACGAGCAGTACTTC. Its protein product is CASTKPGATSSYEQYF.